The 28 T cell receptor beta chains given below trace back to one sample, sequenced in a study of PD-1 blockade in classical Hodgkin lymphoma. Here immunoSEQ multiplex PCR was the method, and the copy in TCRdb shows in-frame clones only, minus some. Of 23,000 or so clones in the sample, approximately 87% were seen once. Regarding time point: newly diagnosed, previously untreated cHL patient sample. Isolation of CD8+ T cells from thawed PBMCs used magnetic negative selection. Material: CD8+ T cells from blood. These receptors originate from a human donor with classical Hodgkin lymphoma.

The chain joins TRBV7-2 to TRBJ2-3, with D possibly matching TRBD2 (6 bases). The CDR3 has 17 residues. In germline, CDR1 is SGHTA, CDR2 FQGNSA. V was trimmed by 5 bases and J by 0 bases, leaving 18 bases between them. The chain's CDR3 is CASSNYPSGGSTDTQYF. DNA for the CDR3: TGTGCCAGCAGCAACTATCCCAGCGGAGGGAGCACAGATACGCAGTATTTT.

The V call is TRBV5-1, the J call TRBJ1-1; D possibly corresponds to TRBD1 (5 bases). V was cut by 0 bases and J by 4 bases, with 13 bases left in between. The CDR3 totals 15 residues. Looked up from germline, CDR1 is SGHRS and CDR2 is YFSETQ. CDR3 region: CASSLGRAGGTEAFF. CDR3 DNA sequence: TGCGCCAGCAGCTTGGGCCGGGCGGGGGGCACTGAAGCTTTCTTT.

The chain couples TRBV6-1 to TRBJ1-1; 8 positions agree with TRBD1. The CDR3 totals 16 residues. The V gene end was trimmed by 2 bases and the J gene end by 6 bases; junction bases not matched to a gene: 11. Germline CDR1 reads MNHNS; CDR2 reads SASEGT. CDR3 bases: TGTGCCAGCAGTGAACAGGGGGCGACGCCCTCGGCTGAAGCTTTCTTT. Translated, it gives CASSEQGATPSAEAFF.

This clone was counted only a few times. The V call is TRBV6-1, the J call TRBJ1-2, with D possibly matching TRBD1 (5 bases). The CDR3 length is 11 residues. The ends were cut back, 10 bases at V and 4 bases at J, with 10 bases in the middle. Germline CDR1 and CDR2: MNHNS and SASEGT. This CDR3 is CAIQGAYGYTF. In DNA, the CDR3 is TGTGCCATCCAGGGAGCCTATGGCTACACCTTC.

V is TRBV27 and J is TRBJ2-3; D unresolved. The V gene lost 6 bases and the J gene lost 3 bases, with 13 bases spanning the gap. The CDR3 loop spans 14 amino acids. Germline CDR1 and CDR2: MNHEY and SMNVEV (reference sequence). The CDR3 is CASRSNLGTDTQYF. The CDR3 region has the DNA TGTGCCAGCAGAAGTAACCTTGGGACAGATACGCAGTATTTT.

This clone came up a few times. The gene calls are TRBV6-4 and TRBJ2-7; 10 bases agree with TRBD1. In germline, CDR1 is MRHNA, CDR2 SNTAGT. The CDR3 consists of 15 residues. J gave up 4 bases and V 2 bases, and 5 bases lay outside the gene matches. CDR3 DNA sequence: TGTGCCAGCAGTGACAAAGACAGGGGGCCTTACGAGCAGTACTTC. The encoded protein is CASSDKDRGPYEQYF.

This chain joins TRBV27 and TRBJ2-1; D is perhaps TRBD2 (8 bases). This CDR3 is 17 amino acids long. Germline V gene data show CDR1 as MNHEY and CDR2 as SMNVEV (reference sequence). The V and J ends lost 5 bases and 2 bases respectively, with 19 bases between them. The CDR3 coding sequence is TGTGCCAGCAGTCTCACGGGAGGGGGCGCCCCCTACAATGAGCAGTTCTTC. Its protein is CASSLTGGGAPYNEQFF.

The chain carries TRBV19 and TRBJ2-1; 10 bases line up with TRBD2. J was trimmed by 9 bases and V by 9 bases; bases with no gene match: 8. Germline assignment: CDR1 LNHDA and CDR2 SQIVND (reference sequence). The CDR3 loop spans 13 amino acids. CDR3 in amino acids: CASQREGRLEQFF. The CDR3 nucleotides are TGTGCCAGCCAGCGGGAGGGGCGGCTTGAGCAGTTCTTC.

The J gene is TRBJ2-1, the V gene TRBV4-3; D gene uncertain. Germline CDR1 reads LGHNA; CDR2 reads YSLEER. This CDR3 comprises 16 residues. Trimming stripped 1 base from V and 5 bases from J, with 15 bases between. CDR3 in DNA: TGCGCCAGCAGCCAAGGGTTTTTGGAGCCGCACAATGAGCAGTTCTTC. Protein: CASSQGFLEPHNEQFF.

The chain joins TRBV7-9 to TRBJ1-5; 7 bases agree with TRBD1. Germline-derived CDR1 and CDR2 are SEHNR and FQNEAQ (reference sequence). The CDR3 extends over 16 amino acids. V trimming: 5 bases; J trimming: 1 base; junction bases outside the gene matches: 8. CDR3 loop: CASSPTGTGSNQPQHF. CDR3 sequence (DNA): TGTGCCAGCAGCCCGACAGGGACGGGAAGCAATCAGCCCCAGCATTTT. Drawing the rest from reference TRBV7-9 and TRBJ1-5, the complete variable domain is DTGVSQNPRHKITKRGQNVTFRCDPISEHNRLYWYRQTLGQGPEFLTYFQNEAQLEKSRLLSDRFSAERPKGSFSTLEIQRTEQGDSAMYLCASSPTGTGSNQPQHFGDGTRLSIL.

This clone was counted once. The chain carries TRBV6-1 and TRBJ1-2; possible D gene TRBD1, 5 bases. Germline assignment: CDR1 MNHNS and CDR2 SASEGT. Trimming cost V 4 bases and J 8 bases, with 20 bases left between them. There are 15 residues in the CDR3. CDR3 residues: CASSVGGTFLGGYTF. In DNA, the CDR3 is TGTGCCAGCAGTGTGGGCGGGACGTTCCTGGGGGGCTACACCTTC.

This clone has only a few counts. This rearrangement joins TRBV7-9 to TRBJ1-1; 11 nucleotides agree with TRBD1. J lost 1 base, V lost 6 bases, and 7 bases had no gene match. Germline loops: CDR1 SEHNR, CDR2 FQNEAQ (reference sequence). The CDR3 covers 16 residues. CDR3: CASSFGQGAPNTEAFF. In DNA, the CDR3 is TGTGCCAGCAGTTTCGGACAGGGGGCTCCGAACACTGAAGCTTTCTTT.

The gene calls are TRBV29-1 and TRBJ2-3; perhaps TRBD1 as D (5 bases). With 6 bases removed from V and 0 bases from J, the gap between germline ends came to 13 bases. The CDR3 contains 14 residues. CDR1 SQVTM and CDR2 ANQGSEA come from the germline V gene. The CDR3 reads CSVPPRGSTDTQYF. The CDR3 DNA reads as TGCAGCGTCCCCCCAAGGGGTAGCACAGATACGCAGTATTTT.

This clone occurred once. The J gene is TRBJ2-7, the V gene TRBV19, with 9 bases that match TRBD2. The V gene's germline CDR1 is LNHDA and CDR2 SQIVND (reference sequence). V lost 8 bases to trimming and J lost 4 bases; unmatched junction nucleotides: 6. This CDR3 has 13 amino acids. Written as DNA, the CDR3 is TGTGCCAGTTTTAGCGGGAGTCCGTACGAGCAGTACTTC. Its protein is CASFSGSPYEQYF.

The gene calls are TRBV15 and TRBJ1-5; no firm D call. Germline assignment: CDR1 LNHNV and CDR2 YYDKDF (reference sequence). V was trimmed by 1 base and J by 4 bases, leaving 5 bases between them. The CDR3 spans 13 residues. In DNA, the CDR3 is TGTGCCACCAGCAGAGGCGCGAATCAGCCCCAGCATTTT. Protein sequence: CATSRGANQPQHF.

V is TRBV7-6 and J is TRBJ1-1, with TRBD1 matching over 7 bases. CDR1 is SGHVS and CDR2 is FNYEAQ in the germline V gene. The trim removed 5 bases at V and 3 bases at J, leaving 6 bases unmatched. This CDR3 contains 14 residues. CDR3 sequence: CASSPRGQHTEAFF. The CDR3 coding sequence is TGTGCCAGCAGCCCAAGGGGGCAGCACACTGAAGCTTTCTTT.

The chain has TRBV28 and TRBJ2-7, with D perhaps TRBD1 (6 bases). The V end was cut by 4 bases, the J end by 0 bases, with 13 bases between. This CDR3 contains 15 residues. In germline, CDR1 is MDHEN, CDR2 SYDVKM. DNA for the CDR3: TGTGCCAGCAGTTGGGGGCGACAGATCTCCTACGAGCAGTACTTC. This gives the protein CASSWGRQISYEQYF.

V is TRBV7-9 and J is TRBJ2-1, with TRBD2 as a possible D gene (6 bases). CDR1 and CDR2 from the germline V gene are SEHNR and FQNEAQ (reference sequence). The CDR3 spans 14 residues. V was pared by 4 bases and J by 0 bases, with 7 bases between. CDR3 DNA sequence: TGTGCCAGCAGCTCCGGGGGCTCCTACAATGAGCAGTTCTTC. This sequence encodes CASSSGGSYNEQFF.

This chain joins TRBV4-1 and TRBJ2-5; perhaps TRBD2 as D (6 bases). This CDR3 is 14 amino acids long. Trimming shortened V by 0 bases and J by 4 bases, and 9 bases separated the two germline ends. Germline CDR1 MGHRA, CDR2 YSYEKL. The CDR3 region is CASSQEDGGETQYF. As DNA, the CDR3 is TGCGCCAGCAGCCAAGAGGACGGGGGAGAGACCCAGTACTTC.

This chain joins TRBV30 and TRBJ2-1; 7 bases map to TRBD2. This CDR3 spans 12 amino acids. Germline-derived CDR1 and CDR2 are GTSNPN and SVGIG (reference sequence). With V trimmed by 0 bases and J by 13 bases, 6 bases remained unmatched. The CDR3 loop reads CAWSVGWEGQFF. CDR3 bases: TGTGCCTGGAGTGTAGGGTGGGAGGGACAGTTCTTC. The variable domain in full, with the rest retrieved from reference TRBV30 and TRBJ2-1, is SQTIHQWPATLVQPVGSPLSLECTVEGTSNPNLYWYRQAAGRGLQLLFYSVGIGQISSEVPQNLSASRPQDRQFILSSKKLLLSDSGFYLCAWSVGWEGQFFGPGTRLTVL.

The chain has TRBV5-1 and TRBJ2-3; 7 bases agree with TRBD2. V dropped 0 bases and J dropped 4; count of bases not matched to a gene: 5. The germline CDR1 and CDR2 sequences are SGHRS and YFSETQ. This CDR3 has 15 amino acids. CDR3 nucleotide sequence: TGCGCCAGCAGCTTGGTCGGGAGGTCAGCAGATACGCAGTATTTT. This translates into CASSLVGRSADTQYF.

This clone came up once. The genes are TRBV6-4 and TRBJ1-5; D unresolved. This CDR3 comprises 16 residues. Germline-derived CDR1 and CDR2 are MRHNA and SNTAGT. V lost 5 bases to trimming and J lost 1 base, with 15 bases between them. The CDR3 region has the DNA TGTGCCAGCAGTCCGGTACGGGGAGGGAGCAATCAGCCCCAGCATTTT. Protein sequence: CASSPVRGGSNQPQHF.

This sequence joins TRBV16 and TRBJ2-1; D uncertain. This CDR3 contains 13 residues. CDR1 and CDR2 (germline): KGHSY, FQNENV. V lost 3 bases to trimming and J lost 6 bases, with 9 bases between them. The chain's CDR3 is CASSHARRNEQFF. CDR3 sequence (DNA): TGTGCCAGCAGCCATGCCAGGCGCAATGAGCAGTTCTTC.

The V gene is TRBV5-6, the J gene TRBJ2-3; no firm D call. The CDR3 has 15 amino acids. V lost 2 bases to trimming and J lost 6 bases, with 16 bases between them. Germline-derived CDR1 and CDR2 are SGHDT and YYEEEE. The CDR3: CASSFLRQVEDTQYF. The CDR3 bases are TGTGCCAGCAGCTTTTTAAGGCAGGTTGAGGATACGCAGTATTTT.

The CDR3 coding sequence is TGTGCCAGCAGTTTAACCCCCCGACAAGAGACCCAGTACTTC. This codes for CASSLTPRQETQYF. The V and J genes are TRBV27 and TRBJ2-5, with unresolved D. The CDR3 runs 14 residues. V shed 2 bases and J shed 2 bases, with 9 bases lying between them. Per germline, CDR1 MNHEY and CDR2 SMNVEV (reference sequence).

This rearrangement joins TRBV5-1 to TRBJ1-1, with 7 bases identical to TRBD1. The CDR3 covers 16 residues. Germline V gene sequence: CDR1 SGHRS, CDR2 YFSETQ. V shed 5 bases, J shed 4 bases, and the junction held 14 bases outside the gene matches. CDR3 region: CASRLKTGRFGTEAFF. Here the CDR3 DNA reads TGCGCCAGCAGACTCAAGACAGGGAGGTTTGGCACTGAAGCTTTCTTT.

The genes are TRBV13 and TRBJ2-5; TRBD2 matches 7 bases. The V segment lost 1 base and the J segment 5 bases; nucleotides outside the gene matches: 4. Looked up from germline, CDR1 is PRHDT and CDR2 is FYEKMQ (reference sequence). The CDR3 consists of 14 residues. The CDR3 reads CASSLDAGVETQYF. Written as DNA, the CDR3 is TGTGCCAGCAGCTTAGATGCGGGGGTGGAGACCCAGTACTTC. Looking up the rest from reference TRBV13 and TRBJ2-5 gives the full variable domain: AAGVIQSPRHLIKEKRETATLKCYPIPRHDTVYWYQQGPGQDPQFLISFYEKMQSDKGSIPDRFSAQQFSDYHSELNMSSLELGDSALYFCASSLDAGVETQYFGPGTRLLVL.

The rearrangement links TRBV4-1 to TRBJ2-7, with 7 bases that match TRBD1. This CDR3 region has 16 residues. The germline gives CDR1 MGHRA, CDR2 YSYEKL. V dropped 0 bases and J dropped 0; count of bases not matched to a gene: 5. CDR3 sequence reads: CASSQDWAGGSYEQYF. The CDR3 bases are TGCGCCAGCAGCCAAGATTGGGCAGGGGGCTCCTACGAGCAGTACTTC.